The subject of this entry is one TCR beta chain. TCRdb keeps only in-frame clones here, not all; method: immunoSEQ multiplex PCR. The data show roughly 140,000 clones, around 77% seen once. The data stem from a study of blood T cell repertoires in COVID-19. V shed 8 bases and J shed 3 bases, with 14 bases lying between them. The CDR3 loop spans 14 amino acids. CDR1 is KGHSH and CDR2 is LQKENI in the germline V gene. The clonotype comes from a man aged 50-59 years with active or convalescent COVID-19. The rearrangement joins TRBV18 to TRBJ2-1; D unclear. The sequencing input was peripheral blood. The CDR3 DNA sequence: TGTGCCAGCGCTTCGGGTTCCGGCTACAATGAGCAGTTCTTC. Its protein is CASASGSGYNEQFF.